This T cell receptor (beta chain) is from a study of blood T cell repertoires in COVID-19. The wider study: COVID-19 samples from acute and convalescent phases originated in the United States, Italy and Spain. In each case, the material was cDNA or gDNA derived from T cells, B-cell-depleted T cells, or PBMCs.

The junction had 5 bases not matched to a gene; V was cut back by 7 bases and J by 6 bases. The CDR3 covers 13 residues. From germline, CDR1 is MDHEN and CDR2 SYDVKM. The table came from immunoSEQ multiplex PCR; TCRdb's copy has only in-frame clones and leaves some out. The top ten clones hold 9.5% to 15% of a sample with around 130,000 clones, approximately 84% of them seen once. V usage is TRBV28 and J usage is TRBJ1-2; 10 nucleotides agree with TRBD1. Sequenced material: peripheral blood. The clonotype comes from a human donor in a cohort sampled during active COVID-19. Here the CDR3 reads CASTTTGGHGYTF. The CDR3 coding sequence is TGTGCCAGCACAACGACAGGGGGCCATGGCTACACCTTC.